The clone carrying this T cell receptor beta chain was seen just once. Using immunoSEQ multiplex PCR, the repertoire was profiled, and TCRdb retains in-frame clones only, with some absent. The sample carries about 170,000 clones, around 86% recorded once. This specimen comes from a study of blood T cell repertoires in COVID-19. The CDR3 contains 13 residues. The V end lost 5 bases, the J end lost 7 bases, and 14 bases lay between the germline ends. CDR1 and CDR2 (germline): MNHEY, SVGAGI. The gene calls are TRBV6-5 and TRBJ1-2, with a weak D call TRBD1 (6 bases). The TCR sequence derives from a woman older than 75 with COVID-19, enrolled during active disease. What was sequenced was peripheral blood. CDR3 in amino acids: CASSRGGAGGYTF. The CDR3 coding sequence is TGTGCCAGCAGTCGGGGGGGGGCTGGTGGCTACACCTTC.